This TCR beta chain derives from a study of CD8+ T cells in alopecia areata. Study information: Once tofacitinib had been taken for 6 to 18 months, 6 months off drug followed.

Notes on this clone: The antigen is unknown.

Extraction of RNA preceded its reverse transcription into cDNA, which served as the sequencing template. Clones were sequenced by immunoSEQ multiplex PCR, and TCRdb holds only the in-frame ones, with some missing. This sample has over 85,000 clones; about 64% occur once, and the top ten carry around 15%. Trimming at V came to 1 base and at J to 1 base, leaving 7 bases not matched to a gene. CDR1 and CDR2 (germline): SGHTA, FQGNSA. The CDR3 is 17 amino acids. The sample's treatment: oral pan-JAK inhibitor, 5-10 mg twice daily. Sorted populations comprised CD4+ and CD8+ T cells obtained from PBMCs. Overall study findings and caveats: Across lesional scalp, and particularly alopecia totalis/universalis, clonality surpassed that of normal scalp. How baseline CD8+ expansion relates to response remains uncertain (there was one nonresponder).

The sequence was obtained from a human donor with alopecia areata. The sequenced sample was CD8+ T cells sorted from blood, obtained at week 4, from a patient treated with tofacitinib. This chain connects TRBV7-2 to TRBJ2-1; 7 bases are shared with TRBD1. CDR3 region: CASSLDRGLLSYNEQFF. The CDR3 DNA sequence: TGTGCCAGCAGCTTAGACAGGGGCCTGTTATCCTACAATGAGCAGTTCTTC.